One sample yielded the 24 T cell receptor beta chains listed below, sequenced in a study of post-analysis software for immune sequencing data. Study-wide findings and caveats: Controls showed lower frequencies than patients for 5 or 6 TRBV segments, and TRBV5-6, TRBV5-1 and TRBV20-1 were among these.

TCR beta libraries were prepared from cDNA with unique molecular identifiers. TCRdb re-called the PCR reads with MiXCR, one entry per CDR3 protein. The repertoire has about 680,000 distinct CDR3 sequences, more than 50% of them found once; the top ten carry roughly 10%. Antigen specificity for these receptors is unknown. The specimen sequenced was blood. These receptors came from a girl aged 2-15 years with multiple sclerosis.

As concerns this clonotype: A read error may account for a junction end that differs from germline. The chain employs TRBV7-9 and TRBJ2-1; TRBD2 is a possible D gene (6 bases). This CDR3 is built from 15 residues. Germline V gives CDR1 SEHNR, CDR2 FQNEAQ (reference sequence). The CDR3 nucleotides read TGTGTCAGCAGCTCGACGGGCTGGGAGGATGATGAGAAGTTCTTC. It codes for CVSSSTGWEDDEKFF.

Remarks on this clonotype: The junction departs from germline at one end; a sequencing error may be responsible. The chain couples TRBV14 to TRBJ2-1; TRBD2 agrees at 8 bases. Germline CDR1 is SGHDN and CDR2 is FVKESK. CDR3 size: 15 residues. The CDR3 nucleotides are TGCGCCAGCAGCCCCGGACTAGCTTACCAGGATGAGCAGTTCTTC. Translating gives CASSPGLAYQDEQFF. Full variable domain (outside the CDR3, taken from reference TRBV14 and TRBJ2-1): EAGVTQFPSHSVIEKGQTVTLRCDPISGHDNLYWYRRVMGKEIKFLLHFVKESKQDESGMPNNRFLAERTGGTYSTLKVQPAELEDSGVYFCASSPGLAYQDEQFFGPGTRLTVL.

The chain couples TRBV6-5 to TRBJ2-1; 10 nucleotides match TRBD2. The junction had 7 bases not matched to a gene; V was cut back by 6 bases and J by 5 bases. Germline CDR1 is MNHEY and CDR2 is SVGAGI. The CDR3 totals 15 residues. This CDR3 is CASSYLAGAHNEQFF. CDR3 DNA sequence: TGTGCCAGCAGCTATCTAGCGGGAGCGCACAATGAGCAGTTCTTC.

As for this clonotype: One end of the junction is discordant with germline, which a read error may explain. The genes are TRBV3-1 and TRBJ2-1; either TRBD1 or TRBD2 may supply D (5 bases each). Germline V gives CDR1 LGHDT, CDR2 YNNKEL (reference sequence). The CDR3 is 15 amino acids. CDR3 region: CASSQIVTDYNEQFF. The CDR3 nucleotides read TGTGCCAGCAGCCAAATTGTGACAGACTACAATGAGCAGTTCTTT.

In DNA form, the CDR3 reads TGCAGCGTTATAACACGGAGGGGACAGGGCTTCAACGAGCAGTACTTC. Its protein product is CSVITRRGQGFNEQYF. The chain is built from TRBV29-1 and TRBJ2-7; 9 positions match TRBD1. V dropped 5 bases and J dropped 5; count of bases not matched to a gene: 16. The V gene's germline CDR1 is SQVTM and CDR2 ANQGSEA. The CDR3 consists of 16 residues.

The chain has TRBV5-1 and TRBJ1-6; tentative D call: TRBD1 (5 bases). The CDR3 runs to 14 residues. Trimming pared 4 bases from V and 4 bases from J, leaving 9 bases between. Germline values: CDR1 SGHRS, CDR2 YFSETQ. The CDR3 coding sequence is TGCGCCAGCAGCGCCGCAGGGTATAATTCACCCCTCCACTTT. Translating it yields CASSAAGYNSPLHF. The variable domain in full, with the rest retrieved from reference TRBV5-1 and TRBJ1-6, is KAGVTQTPRYLIKTRGQQVTLSCSPISGHRSVSWYQQTPGQGLQFLFEYFSETQRNKGNFPGRFSGRQFSNSRSEMNVSTLELGDSALYLCASSAAGYNSPLHFGNGTRLTVT.

The chain has TRBV19 and TRBJ2-5, with 9 bases fitting TRBD1. Near its end, the DNA agrees better with TRBJ2-7, so the J call may be wrong. CDR1 is LNHDA and CDR2 is SQIVND in the germline V gene (reference sequence). This CDR3 contains 14 residues. This CDR3 is CASSGTGRNYEQYF. The CDR3 DNA reads TGTGCCAGTAGTGGGACAGGGCGAAACTACGAGCAGTACTTC.

The rearrangement links TRBV2 to TRBJ2-7; D unresolved. V lost 1 base to trimming and J lost 5 bases, with 18 bases between them. Germline lookup yields CDR1 SNHLY and CDR2 FYNNEI. The CDR3 is made up of 16 amino acids. The CDR3 coding sequence is TGTGCCAGCAGTGAAGGCGGCAGCCCGATCTTCCACGAGCAGTACTTC. Amino acid sequence: CASSEGGSPIFHEQYF.

The J gene is TRBJ2-3, the V gene TRBV29-1; 8 bases are a match to TRBD2. From germline, CDR1 is SQVTM and CDR2 ANQGSEA. CDR3 length equals 15 residues. With V trimmed by 6 bases and J by 1 base, 9 bases remained unmatched. The CDR3, as DNA: TGCAGCGTCCTTATGACTAGCGAAGGCACAGATACGCAGTATTTT. It codes for CSVLMTSEGTDTQYF.

A few counts support this clonotype. The genes are TRBV20-1 and TRBJ2-1; 7 nucleotides line up with TRBD2. The junction had 4 bases not matched to a gene; V was cut back by 3 bases and J by 2 bases. Germline V gene sequence: CDR1 DFQATT, CDR2 SNEGSKA (reference sequence). The CDR3 consists of 14 residues. The CDR3 spells CSARGLRTYNEQFF. CDR3 coding DNA: TGCAGTGCTAGGGGACTAAGGACCTACAATGAGCAGTTCTTC.

This chain uses TRBV6-5 with TRBJ2-3; 7 bases are a match to TRBD1. CDR3 length equals 14 residues. From germline, CDR1 is MNHEY and CDR2 SVGAGI. J was trimmed by 6 bases and V by 4 bases; bases with no gene match: 7. The CDR3 sequence: CASSLETGSDTQYF. Written as DNA, the CDR3 is TGTGCCAGCAGTTTAGAGACAGGGTCCGATACGCAGTATTTT.

J is TRBJ2-1 and V is TRBV6-5, with TRBD2 matching 8 bases. The V segment lost 2 bases and the J segment 9 bases; nucleotides outside the gene matches: 9. The germline V gene has CDR1 MNHEY and CDR2 SVGAGI. The CDR3 extends over 15 amino acids. CDR3 amino acids: CASSYDAGGLGEQFF. In DNA, the CDR3 is TGTGCCAGCAGTTACGACGCGGGGGGTTTGGGTGAGCAGTTCTTC.

The V call is TRBV6-2 or TRBV6-3, the J call TRBJ2-5, with D unresolved. Per the germline V gene, CDR1 is MNHEY and CDR2 is SVGEGT. V was trimmed by 6 bases and J by 5 bases, leaving 13 bases between them. The CDR3 runs to 13 residues. DNA for the CDR3: TGTGCCAGCAGCCCCGCAGAGGAGGAGACCCAGTACTTC. Translating gives CASSPAEEETQYF.

Concerning this clonotype: An end of the junction does not agree with germline; a read error may underlie this. Here the CDR3 reads CASIRLAGNNEQFF. CDR3 nucleotides: TGTGCTAGCATCCGACTAGCGGGTAACAATGAGCAGTTCTTC. This chain connects TRBV12-3 or TRBV12-4 to TRBJ2-1; 10 bases map to TRBD2. CDR3 size: 14 residues.

This chain uses TRBV6-4 with TRBJ1-5; D unresolved. Germline assignment: CDR1 MRHNA and CDR2 SNTAGT. V lost 0 bases, J lost 5 bases, and 14 bases lay in between. The CDR3 extends over 16 amino acids. The chain's CDR3 is CASSDSRGQMHQPQHF. The CDR3 DNA follows: TGTGCCAGCAGTGACTCGCGAGGTCAGATGCATCAGCCCCAGCATTTT.

The V and J genes are TRBV20-1 and TRBJ2-5, with D unresolved. V was clipped by 2 bases and J by 2 bases, with 9 bases between them. Per the germline V gene, CDR1 is DFQATT and CDR2 is SNEGSKA (reference sequence). The CDR3 totals 13 residues. The DNA for the CDR3 is TGCAGTGCTAGACTTAGACTGCAAGAGACCCAGTACTTC. Translated: CSARLRLQETQYF.

This rearrangement joins TRBV12-3 or TRBV12-4 to TRBJ2-7; 7 nucleotides match TRBD2. The CDR3 runs 16 residues. V lost 3 bases and J lost 1; bases outside the gene matches: 9. The CDR3 coding sequence is TGTGCCAGCAGTTTTGAGGGAGGGCCGGGATCCTACGAGCAGTACTTC. This codes for CASSFEGGPGSYEQYF.

This chain connects TRBV18 to TRBJ2-5, with 11 bases fitting TRBD2. Germline loops: CDR1 KGHSH, CDR2 LQKENI. CDR3 size: 16 residues. Unmatched junction bases numbered 8, after V lost 3 bases and J lost 5 bases. The CDR3 reads CASSPRSSGRTETQYF. Written as DNA, the CDR3 is TGTGCCAGCTCACCGAGGTCTAGCGGGAGGACGGAGACCCAGTACTTC. Looking up the rest from reference TRBV18 and TRBJ2-5 gives the full variable domain: NAGVMQNPRHLVRRRGQEARLRCSPMKGHSHVYWYRQLPEEGLKFMVYLQKENIIDESGMPKERFSAEFPKEGPSILRIQQVVRGDSAAYFCASSPRSSGRTETQYFGPGTRLLVL.

V gene TRBV20-1 combines with J gene TRBJ2-1, with D unresolved. With 0 bases removed from V and 3 bases from J, the gap between germline ends came to 6 bases. The germline V gene has CDR1 DFQATT and CDR2 SNEGSKA (reference sequence). CDR3 length: 13 residues. Written as DNA, the CDR3 is TGCAGTGCTAGAGAAAGAGTCTACAATGAGCAGTTCTTC. This gives the protein CSARERVYNEQFF.

This clonotype was seen a handful of times. The chain recombines TRBV7-2 with TRBJ2-1, with 12 nucleotides matching TRBD2. Germline lookup yields CDR1 SGHTA and CDR2 FQGNSA. Trimming at V came to 2 bases and at J to 4 bases, leaving 6 bases not matched to a gene. The CDR3 consists of 17 residues. The DNA for the CDR3 is TGTGCCAGCAGCTTAACGCCGCTAGCGGGGGGGTACAATGAGCAGTTCTTC. This codes for CASSLTPLAGGYNEQFF.

The chain carries TRBV29-1 and TRBJ1-1; D remains unclear. This CDR3 region has 14 residues. Trimming took off 4 bases at V and 4 bases at J, with 16 bases between the two ends. Per germline, CDR1 SQVTM and CDR2 ANQGSEA. The CDR3 is CSVVPLGSGTEAFF. CDR3 nucleotides: TGCAGCGTTGTGCCCCTGGGGTCCGGCACTGAAGCTTTCTTT.

The J gene is TRBJ2-1, the V gene TRBV27, with TRBD1 matching 10 bases. The CDR3 has 15 residues. Germline assignment: CDR1 MNHEY and CDR2 SMNVEV (reference sequence). V lost 4 bases, J lost 5 bases, and 5 bases stayed unmatched. CDR3 sequence reads: CASSSGTGVHNEQFF. DNA for the CDR3: TGTGCCAGCAGTTCCGGGACAGGGGTCCACAATGAGCAGTTCTTC.

This clonotype was counted only a few times. The V call is TRBV29-1, the J call TRBJ2-5; D gene unclear. CDR1 is SQVTM and CDR2 is ANQGSEA in the germline V gene. The CDR3 length is 14 residues. Between the trimmed V and J ends, which lost 4 bases and 2 bases, there was a span of 14 bases. The DNA for the CDR3 is TGCAGCGTTGGGAACCGGGCTACACAAGAGACCCAGTACTTC. It codes for CSVGNRATQETQYF.

This chain uses TRBV7-2 with TRBJ1-1; TRBD1 agrees at 7 bases. Germline trimming cut 6 bases from V and 1 base from J; bases unmatched to any gene: 11. The CDR3 consists of 16 residues. In germline, CDR1 is SGHTA, CDR2 FQGNSA. The CDR3 sequence is CASRSARGQTNTEAFF. In DNA form, the CDR3 reads TGTGCCAGCAGGTCAGCGAGGGGACAGACGAACACTGAAGCTTTCTTT. The full variable domain, with the rest looked up from reference TRBV7-2 and TRBJ1-1, is GAGVSQSPSNKVTEKGKDVELRCDPISGHTALYWYRQSLGQGLEFLIYFQGNSAPDKSGLPSDRFSAERTGGSVSTLTIQRTQQEDSAVYLCASRSARGQTNTEAFFGQGTRLTVV.